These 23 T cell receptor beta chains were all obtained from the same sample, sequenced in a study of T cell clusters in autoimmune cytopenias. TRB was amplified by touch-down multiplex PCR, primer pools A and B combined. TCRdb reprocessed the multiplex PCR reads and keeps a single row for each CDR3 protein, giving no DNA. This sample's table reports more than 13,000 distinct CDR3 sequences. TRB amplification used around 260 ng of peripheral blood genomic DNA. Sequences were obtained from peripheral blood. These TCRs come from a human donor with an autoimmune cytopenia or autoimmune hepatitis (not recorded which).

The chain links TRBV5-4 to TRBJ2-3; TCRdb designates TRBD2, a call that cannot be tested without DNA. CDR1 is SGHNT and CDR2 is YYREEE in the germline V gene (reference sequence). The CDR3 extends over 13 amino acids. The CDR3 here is CASSPVGADTQYF.

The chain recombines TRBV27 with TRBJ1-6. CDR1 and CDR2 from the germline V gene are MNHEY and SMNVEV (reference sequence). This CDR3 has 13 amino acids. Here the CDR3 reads CASSLLSGSPLHF.

The CDR3 loop reads CSVFRGGETQYF. The genes are TRBV29-1 and TRBJ2-5; TCRdb reports TRBD2, a call that lacks DNA to check it against. The CDR3 is 12 amino acids. CDR1 is SQVTM and CDR2 is ANQGSEA in the germline V gene.

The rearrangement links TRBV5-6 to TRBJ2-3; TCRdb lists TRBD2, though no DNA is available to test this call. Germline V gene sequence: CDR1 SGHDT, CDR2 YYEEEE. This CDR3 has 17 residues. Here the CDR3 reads CASSLRSTSGSTDTQYF.

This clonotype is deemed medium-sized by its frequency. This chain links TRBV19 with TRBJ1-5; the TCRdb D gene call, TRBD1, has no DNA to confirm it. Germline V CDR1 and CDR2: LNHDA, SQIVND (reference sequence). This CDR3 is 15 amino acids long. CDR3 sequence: CASSPWGRAGQPQHF.

CDR3 amino acids: CASSHSGAIREAFF. The V call is TRBV18, the J call TRBJ1-1. Germline CDR1 KGHSH, CDR2 LQKENI. The CDR3 extends over 14 amino acids.

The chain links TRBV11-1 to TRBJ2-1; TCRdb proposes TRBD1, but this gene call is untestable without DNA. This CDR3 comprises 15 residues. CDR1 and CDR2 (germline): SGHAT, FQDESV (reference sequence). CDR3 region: CASSLTGGSSGEQFF. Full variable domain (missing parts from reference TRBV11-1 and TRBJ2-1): EAEVAQSPRYKITEKSQAVAFWCDPISGHATLYWYRQILGQGPELLVQFQDESVVDDSQLPKDRFSAERLKGVDSTLKIQPAELGDSAMYLCASSLTGGSSGEQFFGPGTRLTVL.

The CDR3 loop is CASSVTTGGNEQYF. The chain uses TRBV27 and TRBJ2-7; TCRdb's D gene call, TRBD1, goes unchecked for lack of DNA. Germline V gene lookup returns CDR1 MNHEY and CDR2 SMNVEV (reference sequence). The CDR3 totals 14 residues.

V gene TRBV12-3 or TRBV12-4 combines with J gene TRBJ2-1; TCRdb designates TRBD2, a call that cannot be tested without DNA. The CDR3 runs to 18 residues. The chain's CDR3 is CASSFVVTSGRADNEQFF.

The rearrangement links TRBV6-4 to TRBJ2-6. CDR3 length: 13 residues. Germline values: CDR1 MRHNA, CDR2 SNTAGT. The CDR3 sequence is CASQSSGANVLTF.

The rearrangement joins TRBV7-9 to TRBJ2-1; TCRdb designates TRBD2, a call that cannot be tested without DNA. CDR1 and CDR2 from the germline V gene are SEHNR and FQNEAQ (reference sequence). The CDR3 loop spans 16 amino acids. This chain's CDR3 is CASSQTGTSKRNEQFF.

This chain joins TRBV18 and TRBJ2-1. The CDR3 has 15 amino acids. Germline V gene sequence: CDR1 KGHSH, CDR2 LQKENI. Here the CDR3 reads CASSPRVESYNEQFF.

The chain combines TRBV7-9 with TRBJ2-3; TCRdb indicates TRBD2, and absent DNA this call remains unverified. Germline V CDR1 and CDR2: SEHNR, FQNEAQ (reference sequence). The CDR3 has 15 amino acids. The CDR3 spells CASSLFAGGADTQYF.

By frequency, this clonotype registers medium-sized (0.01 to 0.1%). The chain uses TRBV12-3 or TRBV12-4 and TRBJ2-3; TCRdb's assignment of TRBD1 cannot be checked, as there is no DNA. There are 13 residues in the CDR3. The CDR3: CASRTGGWNTQYF.

CDR3 loop: CASSSGPSSPYNEQFF. J is TRBJ2-1 and V is TRBV7-9. The germline V gene has CDR1 SEHNR and CDR2 FQNEAQ (reference sequence). The CDR3 runs 16 residues.

The chain's CDR3 is CASSVQGGEKLFF. V and J are TRBV12-3 or TRBV12-4 and TRBJ1-4; no DNA is available, so the TRBD1 call from TCRdb remains unchecked. The CDR3 consists of 13 residues.

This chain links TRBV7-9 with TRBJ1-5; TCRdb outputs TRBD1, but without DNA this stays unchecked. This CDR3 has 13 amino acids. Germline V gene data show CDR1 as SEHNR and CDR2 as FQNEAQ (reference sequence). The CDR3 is CASSLEGVQPQHF.

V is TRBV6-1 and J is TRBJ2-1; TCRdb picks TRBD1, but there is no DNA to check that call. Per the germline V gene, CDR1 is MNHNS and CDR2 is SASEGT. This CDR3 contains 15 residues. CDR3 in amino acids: CASSEDRAAYNEQFF.

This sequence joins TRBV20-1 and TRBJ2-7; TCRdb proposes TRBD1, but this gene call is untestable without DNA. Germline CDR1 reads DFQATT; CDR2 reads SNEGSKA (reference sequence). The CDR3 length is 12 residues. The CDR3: CSANRGDYEQYF.

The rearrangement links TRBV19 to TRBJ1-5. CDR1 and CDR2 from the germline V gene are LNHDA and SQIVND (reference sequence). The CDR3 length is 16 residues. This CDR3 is CASSIGAAVGNQPQHF.

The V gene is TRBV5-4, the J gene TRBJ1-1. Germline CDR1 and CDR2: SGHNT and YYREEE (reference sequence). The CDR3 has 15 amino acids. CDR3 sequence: CASSMGQSGSTEAFF.

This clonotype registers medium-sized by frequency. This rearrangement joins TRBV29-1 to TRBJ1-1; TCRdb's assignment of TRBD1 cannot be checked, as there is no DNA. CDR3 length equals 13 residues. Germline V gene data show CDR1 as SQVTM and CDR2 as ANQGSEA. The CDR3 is CSVERGLDTEAFF.

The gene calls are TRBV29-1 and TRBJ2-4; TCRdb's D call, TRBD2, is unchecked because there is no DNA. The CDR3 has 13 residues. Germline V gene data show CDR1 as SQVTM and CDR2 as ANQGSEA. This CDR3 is CSVDLLAGGGQYF.